These 7 T cell receptor beta chains came from one sample sequenced in a study of T cell responses to AZD1222 COVID-19 vaccine. The data were produced by immunoSEQ multiplex PCR, yet TCRdb's version contains in-frame clones alone and is incomplete. This sample has fewer than 85,000 clones; approximately 90% occur once, and the top ten carry about 20%. Sequencing used peripheral blood, obtained on day 0 of AZD1222 vaccination. Receptor source: an adult in good health.

The chain has TRBV3-1 (or the pseudogene TRBV3-2) and TRBJ1-1, with a weak D call TRBD1 (5 bases). Trimming shortened V by 3 bases and J by 0 bases, and 20 bases separated the two germline ends. The CDR3 totals 18 residues. Germline V lookup: CDR1 LGHDT, CDR2 YNNKEL (reference sequence). CDR3 DNA sequence: TGTGCCAGCAGCCATGCGGCGGGACGGCGCTTCATGAACACTGAAGCTTTCTTT. Protein product: CASSHAAGRRFMNTEAFF.

In this sample, this clone turned up once. V gene TRBV6-2 or TRBV6-3 combines with J gene TRBJ1-1, with unresolved D. This CDR3 comprises 15 residues. Trimming cost V 0 bases and J 1 base, with 9 bases left between them. The germline V gene encodes CDR1 MNHEY and CDR2 SVGEGT. The CDR3 loop is CASSYSAVTNTEAFF. CDR3 coding DNA: TGTGCCAGCAGTTACTCGGCGGTTACGAACACTGAAGCTTTCTTT.

The rearrangement joins TRBV28 to TRBJ2-1; 12 bases align to TRBD2. CDR1 and CDR2 (germline): MDHEN, SYDVKM. V was pared by 2 bases and J by 6 bases, with 5 bases of the junction left unmatched. The CDR3 covers 16 residues. In DNA, the CDR3 is TGTGCCAGCAGTTTACTCGGACTAGCGGGAAGCAATGAGCAGTTCTTC. Translated, it gives CASSLLGLAGSNEQFF.

The chain recombines TRBV6-5 with TRBJ1-2, with D possibly matching TRBD1 (6 bases). From germline, CDR1 is MNHEY and CDR2 SVGAGI. V lost 5 bases to trimming and J lost 7 bases, with 20 bases between them. The CDR3 runs to 15 residues. The CDR3 bases are TGTGCCAGCAGTCCTCGTATGGGGGCGCCGAGTGGCTACACCTTC. Protein sequence: CASSPRMGAPSGYTF.

The chain uses TRBV5-4 and TRBJ2-5; the D call may be TRBD1 or TRBD2 (5 bases each). Trimming removed 0 bases from V and 4 bases from J, with 13 bases in between. CDR3 length: 15 amino acids. CDR1 and CDR2 from the germline V gene are SGHNT and YYREEE (reference sequence). DNA of the CDR3: TGTGCCAGCAGCTTGGTCGGGGCCTTGGGAGAGACCCAGTACTTC. Its translation: CASSLVGALGETQYF.

The chain employs TRBV5-6 and TRBJ2-1; 7 bases are shared with TRBD1. This CDR3 comprises 16 residues. Losses at the gene ends were 4 bases for V and 0 bases for J; bases not matched to a gene: 7. The germline V gene encodes CDR1 SGHDT and CDR2 YYEEEE. As DNA, the CDR3 is TGTGCCAGCAGCACACAGGGGTCCCTCTCCTACAATGAGCAGTTCTTC. Its translation: CASSTQGSLSYNEQFF. Based on the CDR3 plus reference TRBV5-6 and TRBJ2-1, the full variable domain is DAGVTQSPTHLIKTRGQQVTLRCSPKSGHDTVSWYQQALGQGPQFIFQYYEEEERQRGNFPDRFSGHQFPNYSSELNVNALLLGDSALYLCASSTQGSLSYNEQFFGPGTRLTVL.

This chain uses TRBV25-1 with TRBJ2-1, with no clear D. V was trimmed by 4 bases and J by 3 bases, leaving 7 bases between them. Germline values: CDR1 MGHDK, CDR2 SYGVNS. The CDR3 totals 13 residues. The CDR3 DNA sequence: TGTGCCAGCAGTGTTGAGGTCTACAATGAGCAGTTCTTC. This encodes CASSVEVYNEQFF.